A selection of T cell receptor beta chains follows, all from one sample in a study of blood T cells in healthy people across ages. Using its own MiXCR run on the 5' RACE reads, TCRdb lists one record per CDR3 protein. The data show about 670,000 distinct CDR3 sequences, approximately 40% seen once. Sequenced: blood. The receptors were gathered from an elderly man in good health. The CDR3 runs from the conserved cysteine through the conserved F or W. A D gene is named only where the DNA matches it firmly. A clone size is listed for some rows: how often the clone was seen (once, few, many), or a class if it is expanded.

-	TRBV24-1	many	TRBJ2-3	CATSDRLDPHPDTQYF	TGTGCCACCAGTGATCGACTCGACCCACACCCAGATACGCAGTATTTT
TRBD1	TRBV6-2/TRBV6-3	few	TRBJ2-7	CASRPTGGFDEQYF	TGTGCCAGCAGACCGACAGGGGGATTCGACGAGCAGTACTTC
TRBD2	TRBV7-9	few	TRBJ2-5	CASSSAGFSQETQYF	TGTGCCAGCAGCTCAGCGGGGTTCTCCCAAGAGACCCAGTACTTC
-	TRBV20-1	-	TRBJ2-1	CSASPGKETQFF	TGTAGTGCTAGTCCGGGAAAAGAGACCCAGTTCTTC
TRBD2	TRBV6-6	many	TRBJ2-3	CASSYSRASGGSHTDTQYF	TGTGCCAGCAGTTACTCTCGGGCTAGCGGGGGGTCCCACACAGATACGCAGTATTTT
TRBD2	TRBV6-6	-	TRBJ2-7	CASSSRGGASYEQYF	TGTGCCAGCAGCTCCCGGGGGGGTGCGTCCTACGAGCAGTACTTC
-	TRBV4-2	-	TRBJ1-3	CASSQGDAGNTIYF	TGTGCCAGCAGCCAAGGTGATGCTGGAAACACCATATATTTT
TRBD1	TRBV27	-	TRBJ1-4	CVSSPGQGRREKLFF	TGTGTCAGCAGCCCCGGACAGGGCCGGAGAGAAAAACTGTTTTTT
-	TRBV15	many	TRBJ2-1	CATSRLQRDNEQFF	TGTGCCACCAGCAGACTCCAGCGGGACAATGAGCAGTTCTTC
-	TRBV20-1	few	TRBJ2-3	CSARDQRGRTDTQYF	TGCAGTGCTAGAGATCAACGGGGACGCACAGATACGCAGTATTTT
-	TRBV20-1	once	TRBJ2-3	CSAQEWADTQYF	TGCAGTGCCCAGGAGTGGGCAGATACGCAGTATTTT
-	TRBV7-2	few	TRBJ2-1	CASSLDRAPFF	TGTGCCAGCAGCTTAGACAGGGCCCCGTTCTTC
-	TRBV29-1	-	TRBJ2-1	CSACLGSGLYNEQFF	TGCAGCGCCTGTCTGGGTAGCGGTTTATACAATGAGCAGTTCTTC
TRBD1	TRBV5-6	-	TRBJ2-7	CASRGQGALLSYNEQYF	TGTGCCAGCAGAGGACAGGGGGCCCTTCTCTCCTACAATGAGCAGTACTTC
-	TRBV25-1	few	TRBJ2-3	CASSDFHITDTQYF	TGTGCCAGCAGTGACTTCCATATCACAGATACGCAGTATTTT
TRBD2	TRBV4-2	few	TRBJ2-1	CASSPSLTSGGFNEQFF	TGTGCCAGCAGCCCGTCCCTCACTAGCGGGGGTTTCAATGAGCAGTTCTTC
-	TRBV4-3	few	TRBJ1-4	CASSQDQATNEKLFF	TGCGCCAGCAGCCAAGATCAAGCAACTAATGAAAAACTGTTTTTT
-	TRBV14	once	TRBJ2-3	CASSQESDTQYF	TGTGCCAGCAGCCAAGAATCGGATACGCAGTATTTT
TRBD1	TRBV6-2/TRBV6-3	-	TRBJ1-5	CASSYPLGQGRDQPQHF	TGTGCCAGCAGTTACCCACTGGGACAGGGAAGGGATCAGCCCCAGCATTTT
TRBD2	TRBV10-1	-	TRBJ2-1	CASSESGLAGVNEQFF	TGCGCCAGCAGTGAGTCAGGGCTAGCGGGAGTCAATGAGCAGTTCTTC
TRBD2	TRBV27	-	TRBJ2-5	CASKATGRETQYF	TGTGCCAGCAAAGCTACCGGGAGGGAGACCCAGTACTTC
TRBD1	TRBV20-1	-	TRBJ2-3	CSANNRGRATTDTQYF	TGCAGTGCCAACAACAGGGGTAGGGCCACGACAGATACGCAGTATTTT
-	TRBV3-1	many	TRBJ2-2	CASSYPGQAGRSGELFF	TGTGCCAGCAGCTACCCCGGACAGGCGGGAAGATCCGGGGAGCTGTTTTTT
TRBD1	TRBV20-1	-	TRBJ2-1	CSAPPGQGREQFF	TGCAGTGCTCCCCCGGGACAGGGGAGGGAGCAGTTCTTC
TRBD2	TRBV27	-	TRBJ2-2	CASTIAGARTGELFF	TGTGCCAGCACCATAGCGGGAGCTCGCACCGGGGAGCTGTTTTTT
TRBD1	TRBV6-6	-	TRBJ2-1	CASSYGGQGGTEQFF	TGTGCCAGCAGTTACGGGGGACAGGGTGGTACTGAGCAGTTCTTC
-	TRBV5-1	many	TRBJ1-6	CASSAEGNSPLHF	TGCGCCAGCAGCGCGGAAGGGAATTCACCCCTCCACTTT
-	TRBV3-1	-	TRBJ2-7	CASSQETWRPYEQYF	TGTGCCAGCAGCCAAGAAACTTGGAGACCCTACGAGCAGTACTTC
TRBD2	TRBV9	few	TRBJ2-1	CASSVAPGLAGGSSYNEQFF	TGTGCCAGCAGCGTAGCTCCGGGACTAGCGGGAGGGAGCTCCTACAATGAGCAGTTCTTC
-	TRBV20-1	-	TRBJ1-2	CSASGSGIGKSYGYTF	TGCAGTGCAAGCGGGTCGGGGATAGGAAAGTCCTATGGCTACACCTTC
-	TRBV4-3	-	TRBJ2-7	CASSQDPWWSEQYF	TGCGCCAGCAGCCAAGATCCATGGTGGAGCGAGCAGTACTTC
TRBD1	TRBV24-1	-	TRBJ2-1	CATSESGTGAGNEQFF	TGTGCCACCAGTGAGTCCGGGACAGGTGCCGGCAATGAGCAGTTCTTC
-	TRBV28	once	TRBJ2-1	CAGRGHGSSYNEQFF	TGTGCCGGCAGAGGTCACGGGAGCTCCTACAATGAGCAGTTCTTC
TRBD1	TRBV28	-	TRBJ1-4	CASSLAGGATNEKLFF	TGTGCCAGCAGTTTGGCAGGGGGCGCAACTAATGAAAAACTGTTTTTT
-	TRBV7-2	-	TRBJ2-5	CASSLDGSSTETQYF	TGTGCCAGCAGCTTAGATGGGTCTAGTACTGAGACCCAGTACTTC
-	TRBV29-1	many	TRBJ2-1	CSVVGVSSYNEQFF	TGCAGCGTTGTTGGGGTTAGCTCCTACAATGAGCAGTTCTTC
TRBD2	TRBV27	-	TRBJ2-3	CASRYGRIGDTQYF	TGTGCCAGCAGATACGGGAGGATCGGAGATACGCAGTATTTT
-	TRBV11-1	many	TRBJ2-1	CASTEGEKRGEQFF	TGTGCCAGCACCGAGGGGGAAAAGAGGGGTGAGCAGTTCTTC
-	TRBV6-1	-	TRBJ2-3	CASSEVPADTQYF	TGTGCCAGCAGTGAAGTGCCAGCGGATACGCAGTATTTT
-	TRBV20-1	-	TRBJ2-5	CSARTETQYF	TGCAGTGCTAGGACAGAGACCCAGTACTTC
-	TRBV11-2	few	TRBJ2-7	CASSLVAGYEQYF	TGTGCCAGCAGCTTAGTGGCCGGCTACGAACAGTACTTC
TRBD2	TRBV9	few	TRBJ2-7	CASSEGLAIYEQYF	TGTGCCAGCAGCGAGGGACTAGCTATCTACGAGCAGTACTTC
-	TRBV7-2	few	TRBJ2-5	CASSLSYLEQETQYF	TGTGCCAGCAGCTTATCGTATTTGGAGCAAGAGACCCAGTACTTC
-	TRBV12-3/TRBV12-4	-	TRBJ2-1	CASSTVNEQFF	TGTGCCAGCAGTACAGTCAATGAGCAGTTCTTC
-	TRBV20-1	-	TRBJ2-7	CSATPGSLDEQYF	TGCAGTGCTACGCCGGGTAGTCTGGACGAGCAGTACTTC
TRBD2	TRBV6-2/TRBV6-3	few	TRBJ2-3	CASRLAGDSTDTQYF	TGTGCCAGCAGACTAGCGGGGGACTCAACAGATACGCAGTATTTT
TRBD2	TRBV5-5	-	TRBJ2-1	CASSLGVSGGTYNEQFF	TGTGCCAGCAGCTTGGGGGTCAGCGGGGGAACATACAATGAGCAGTTCTTC
-	TRBV11-2	few	TRBJ1-6	CASSSATGWNSPLHF	TGTGCCAGCAGCTCAGCCACAGGGTGGAATTCACCCCTCCACTTT
TRBD1	TRBV6-1	-	TRBJ2-5	CAIGTGQQETQYF	TGTGCCATTGGGACAGGGCAACAAGAGACCCAGTACTTC
-	TRBV10-2	-	TRBJ2-3	CASSEWLALTDTQYF	TGCGCCAGCAGTGAGTGGCTAGCGTTAACAGATACGCAGTATTTT
-	TRBV6-2/TRBV6-3	-	TRBJ1-1	CASSYYAEAFF	TGTGCCAGCAGTTACTACGCTGAAGCTTTCTTT
TRBD2	TRBV20-1	-	TRBJ2-7	CSARGLAGAEQYF	TGCAGTGCTAGAGGACTAGCGGGGGCCGAGCAGTACTTC
-	TRBV6-1	-	TRBJ1-2	CASSEEGFGYTF	TGTGCCAGCAGTGAAGAGGGGTTTGGCTACACCTTC
-	TRBV7-9	few	TRBJ1-4	CASSQDTTNEKLFF	TGTGCCAGCAGCCAGGACACAACTAATGAAAAACTGTTTTTT
TRBD1	TRBV6-6	few	TRBJ2-5	CASSYGIQGAGETQYF	TGTGCCAGCAGTTACGGGATACAGGGGGCTGGAGAGACCCAGTACTTC